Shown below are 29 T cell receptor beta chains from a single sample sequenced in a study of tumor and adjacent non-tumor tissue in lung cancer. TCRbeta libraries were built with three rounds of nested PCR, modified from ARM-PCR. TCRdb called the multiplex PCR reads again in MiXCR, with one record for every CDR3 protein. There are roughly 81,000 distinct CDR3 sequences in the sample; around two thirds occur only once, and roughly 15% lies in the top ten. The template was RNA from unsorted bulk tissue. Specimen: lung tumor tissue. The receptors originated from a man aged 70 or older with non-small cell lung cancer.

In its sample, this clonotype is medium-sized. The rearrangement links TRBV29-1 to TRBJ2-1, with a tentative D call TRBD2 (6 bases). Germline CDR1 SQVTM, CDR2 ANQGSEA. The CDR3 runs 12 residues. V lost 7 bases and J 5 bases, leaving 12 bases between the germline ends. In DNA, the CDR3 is TGCAGCGCGCCGGGACTGAACAATGAGCAGTTCTTC. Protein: CSAPGLNNEQFF.

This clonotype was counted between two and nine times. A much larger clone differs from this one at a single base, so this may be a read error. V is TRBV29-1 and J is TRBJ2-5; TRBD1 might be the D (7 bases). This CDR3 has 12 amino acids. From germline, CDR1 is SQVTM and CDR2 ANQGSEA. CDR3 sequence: CSVGQGRETHYF. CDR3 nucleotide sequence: TGCAGCGTTGGACAGGGACGGGAGACCCATTACTTC.

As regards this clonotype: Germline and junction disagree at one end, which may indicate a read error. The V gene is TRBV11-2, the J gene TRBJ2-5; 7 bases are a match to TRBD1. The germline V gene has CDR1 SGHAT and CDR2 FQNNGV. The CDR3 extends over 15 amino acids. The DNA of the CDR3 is TGTGCCAGTAGCTGGACCAGGACAGGCCAAGAGCCCCAGTATTTC. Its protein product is CASSWTRTGQEPQYF.

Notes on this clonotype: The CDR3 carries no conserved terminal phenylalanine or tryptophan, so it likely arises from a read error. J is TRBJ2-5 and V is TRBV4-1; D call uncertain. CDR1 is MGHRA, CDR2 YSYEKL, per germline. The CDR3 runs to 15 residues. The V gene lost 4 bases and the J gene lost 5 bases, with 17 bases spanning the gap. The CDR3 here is CASSPQDDGAETQYL. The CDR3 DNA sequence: TGCGCCAGCAGCCCGCAAGATGACGGAGCCGAGACCCAGTACCTC.

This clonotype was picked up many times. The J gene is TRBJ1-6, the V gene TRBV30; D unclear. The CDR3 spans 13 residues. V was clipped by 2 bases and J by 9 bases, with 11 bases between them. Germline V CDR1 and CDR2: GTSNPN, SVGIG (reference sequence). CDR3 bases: TGTGCCTGGAGTACCGGAGGAGCTTCACCCCTCCACTTT. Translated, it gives CAWSTGGASPLHF.

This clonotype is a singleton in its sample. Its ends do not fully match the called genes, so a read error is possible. The CDR3 protein is CVSSLADRVTGELFF. Here the CDR3 DNA reads TGTGTCAGCAGTTTAGCGGATAGGGTCACCGGGGAGCTGTTTTTT. The chain has TRBV11-2 and TRBJ2-2; D might be TRBD2 (6 bases). Germline V gene sequence: CDR1 SGHAT, CDR2 FQNNGV. This CDR3 is 15 amino acids long.

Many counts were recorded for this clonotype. The CDR3 nucleotides are TGTGCCAGCATCCAGGGGGCAGGACGAGCGGGAAACACCATATATTTT. Encoded protein: CASIQGAGRAGNTIYF. The chain couples TRBV28 to TRBJ1-3; 8 bases are a match to TRBD1. Germline values: CDR1 MDHEN, CDR2 SYDVKM. V lost 7 bases and J lost 4; bases outside the gene matches: 12. This CDR3 contains 16 residues.

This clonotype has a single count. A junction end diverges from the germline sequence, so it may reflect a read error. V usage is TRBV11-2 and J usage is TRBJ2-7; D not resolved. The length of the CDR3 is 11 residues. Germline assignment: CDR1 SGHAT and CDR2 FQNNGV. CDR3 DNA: TGTACCAGCAGCCCAGCCTATGGGCAGTACTTC. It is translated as CTSSPAYGQYF. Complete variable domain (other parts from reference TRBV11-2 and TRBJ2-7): EAGVAQSPRYKIIEKRQSVAFWCNPISGHATLYWYQQILGQGPKLLIQFQNNGVVDDSQLPKDRFSAERLKGVDSTLKIQPAKLEDSAVYLCTSSPAYGQYFGPGTRLTVT.

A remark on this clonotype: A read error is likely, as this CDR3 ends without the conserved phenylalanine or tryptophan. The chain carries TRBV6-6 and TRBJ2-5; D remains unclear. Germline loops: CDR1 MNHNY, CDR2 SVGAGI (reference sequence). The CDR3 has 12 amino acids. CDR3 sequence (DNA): TGTGTCAGCAGTTACCCTCAAGAGACCCAGTACCTC. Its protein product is CVSSYPQETQYL.

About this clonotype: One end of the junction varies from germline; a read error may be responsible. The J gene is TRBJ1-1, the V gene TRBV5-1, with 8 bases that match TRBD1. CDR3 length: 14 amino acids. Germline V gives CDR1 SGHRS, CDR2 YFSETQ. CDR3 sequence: CASSLQGANIEAFF. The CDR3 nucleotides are TGCGCCAGCAGCTTGCAGGGGGCGAACATTGAAGCTTTCTTT.

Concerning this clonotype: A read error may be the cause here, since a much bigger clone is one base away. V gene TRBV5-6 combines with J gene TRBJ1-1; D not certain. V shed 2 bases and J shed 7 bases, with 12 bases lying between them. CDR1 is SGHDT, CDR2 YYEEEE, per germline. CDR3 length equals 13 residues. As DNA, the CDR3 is TGTGCCAGCAGCTTTATTGAACATGGTGAAGCTTTCTTT. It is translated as CASSFIEHGEAFF. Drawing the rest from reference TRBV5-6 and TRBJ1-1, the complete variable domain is DAGVTQSPTHLIKTRGQQVTLRCSPKSGHDTVSWYQQALGQGPQFIFQYYEEEERQRGNFPDRFSGHQFPNYSSELNVNALLLGDSALYLCASSFIEHGEAFFGQGTRLTVV.

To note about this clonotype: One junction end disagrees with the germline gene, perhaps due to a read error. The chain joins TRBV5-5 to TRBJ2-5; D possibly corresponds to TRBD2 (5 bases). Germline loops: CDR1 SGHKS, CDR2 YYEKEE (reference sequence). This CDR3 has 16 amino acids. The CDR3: CASSPGWALRDVAQNF. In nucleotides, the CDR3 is TGTGCAAGCAGCCCCGGCTGGGCCCTACGGGATGTGGCCCAGAACTTC.

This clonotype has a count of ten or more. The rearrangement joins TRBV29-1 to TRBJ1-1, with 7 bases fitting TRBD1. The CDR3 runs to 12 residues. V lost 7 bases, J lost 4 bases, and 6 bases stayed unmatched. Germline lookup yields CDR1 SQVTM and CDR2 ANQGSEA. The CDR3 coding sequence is TGCAGCGGGGGAGACAGGGTCACTGAAGCTTTCTTT. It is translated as CSGGDRVTEAFF.

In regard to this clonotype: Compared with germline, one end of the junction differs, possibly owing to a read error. The CDR3 is CVSSRRTLSRETQYF. The DNA of the CDR3 is TGTGTCAGCAGTCGCCGGACCCTTAGCCGAGAGACCCAGTACTTC. The V call is TRBV6-5, the J call TRBJ2-5; D is uncertain. The length of the CDR3 is 15 residues. Germline values: CDR1 MNHEY, CDR2 SVGAGI.

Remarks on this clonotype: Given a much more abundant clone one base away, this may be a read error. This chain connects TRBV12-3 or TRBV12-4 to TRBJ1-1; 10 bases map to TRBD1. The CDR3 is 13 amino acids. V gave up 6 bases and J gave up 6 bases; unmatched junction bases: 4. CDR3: CASSRQGAAEAFF. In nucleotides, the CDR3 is TGTGCCAGCAGCCGACAGGGGGCGGCTGAAGCTTTCTTT.

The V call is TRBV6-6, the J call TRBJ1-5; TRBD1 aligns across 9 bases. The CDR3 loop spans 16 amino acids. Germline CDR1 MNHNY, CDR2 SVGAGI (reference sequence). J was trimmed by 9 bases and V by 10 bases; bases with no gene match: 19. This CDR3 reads CATRPDTTGGHPPQHF. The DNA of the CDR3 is TGTGCCACCAGACCCGACACCACAGGGGGCCATCCGCCCCAGCATTTT.

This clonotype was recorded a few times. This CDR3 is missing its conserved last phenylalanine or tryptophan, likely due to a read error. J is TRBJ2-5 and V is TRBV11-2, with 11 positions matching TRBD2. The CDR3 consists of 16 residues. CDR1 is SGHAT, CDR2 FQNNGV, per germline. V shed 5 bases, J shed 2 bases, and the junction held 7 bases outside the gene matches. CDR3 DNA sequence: TGTGCCAGCAGCATACTAGCGGGAGTAGGGCAAGAGACCCAGTACCTC. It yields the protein CASSILAGVGQETQYL.

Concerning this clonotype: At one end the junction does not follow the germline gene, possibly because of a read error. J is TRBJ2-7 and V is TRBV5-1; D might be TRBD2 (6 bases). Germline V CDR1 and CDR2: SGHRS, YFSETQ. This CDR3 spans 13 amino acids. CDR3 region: CASSPTRAYEQHF. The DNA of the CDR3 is TGCGCCAGCAGCCCGACTAGGGCCTACGAGCAGCACTTC. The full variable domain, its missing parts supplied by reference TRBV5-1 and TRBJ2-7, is KAGVTQTPRYLIKTRGQQVTLSCSPISGHRSVSWYQQTPGQGLQFLFEYFSETQRNKGNFPGRFSGRQFSNSRSEMNVSTLELGDSALYLCASSPTRAYEQHFGPGTRLTVT.

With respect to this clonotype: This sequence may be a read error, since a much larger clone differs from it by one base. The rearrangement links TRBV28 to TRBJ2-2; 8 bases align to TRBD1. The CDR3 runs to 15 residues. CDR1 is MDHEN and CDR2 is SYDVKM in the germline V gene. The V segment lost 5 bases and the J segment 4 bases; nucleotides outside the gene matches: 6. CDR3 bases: TGTGCCAGCAGTACCGCAGGGACAGGCACCGGGGAGCTGTTTTTT. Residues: CASSTAGTGTGELFF.

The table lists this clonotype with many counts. In nucleotides, the CDR3 is TGCGCCAGCAGCCAAGAAAGGTTGCGGGGGACCCAGTACTTC. Encoded protein: CASSQERLRGTQYF. The chain uses TRBV4-1 and TRBJ2-5, with D possibly matching TRBD2 (6 bases). V lost 0 bases, J lost 7 bases, and 12 bases lay in between. This CDR3 region has 14 residues. Germline V lookup: CDR1 MGHRA, CDR2 YSYEKL.

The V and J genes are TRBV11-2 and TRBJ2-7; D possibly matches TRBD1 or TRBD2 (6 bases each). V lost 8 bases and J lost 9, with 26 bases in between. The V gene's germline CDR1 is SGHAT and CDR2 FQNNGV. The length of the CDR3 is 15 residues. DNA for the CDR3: TGTGCCAGCGGCCAAGCTGGGGGGCGCACTGGCGGGCAGTACTTC. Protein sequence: CASGQAGGRTGGQYF.

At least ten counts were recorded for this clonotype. The CDR3 DNA reads as TGTGCCAGCAGCGCCCTCCGGGACAAGAATAATTCACCCCTCCACTTT. It yields the protein CASSALRDKNNSPLHF. The V and J genes are TRBV6-6 and TRBJ1-6, with D possibly being TRBD1 (6 bases). Trimming pared 6 bases from V and 5 bases from J, leaving 17 bases between. The CDR3 contains 16 residues. CDR1 is MNHNY, CDR2 SVGAGI, per germline (reference sequence).

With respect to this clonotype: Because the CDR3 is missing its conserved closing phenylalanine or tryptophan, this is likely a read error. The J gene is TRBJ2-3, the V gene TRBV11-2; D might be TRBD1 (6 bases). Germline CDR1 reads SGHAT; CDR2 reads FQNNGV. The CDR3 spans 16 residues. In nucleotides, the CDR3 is TGTGCCACCAGCTTAGACAGGACGACTGGCACAGATACGCAGTATTTA. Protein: CATSLDRTTGTDTQYL.

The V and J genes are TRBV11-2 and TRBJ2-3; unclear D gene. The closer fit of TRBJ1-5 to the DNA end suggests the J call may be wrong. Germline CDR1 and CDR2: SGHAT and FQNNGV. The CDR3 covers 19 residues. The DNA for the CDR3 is TGTGCCAGCGGCTCTGAGAGCCGTAAAGGACTCCGAACCACAGATACGCAGCATTTT. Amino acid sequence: CASGSESRKGLRTTDTQHF.

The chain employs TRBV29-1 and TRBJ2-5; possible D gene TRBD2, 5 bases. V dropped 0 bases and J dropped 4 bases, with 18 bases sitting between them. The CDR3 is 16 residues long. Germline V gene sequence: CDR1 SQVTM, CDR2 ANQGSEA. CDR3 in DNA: TGCAGCGTTGAAGATCGCGAGCGGACCCTTGGAGAGACCCAGTACTTC. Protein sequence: CSVEDRERTLGETQYF.

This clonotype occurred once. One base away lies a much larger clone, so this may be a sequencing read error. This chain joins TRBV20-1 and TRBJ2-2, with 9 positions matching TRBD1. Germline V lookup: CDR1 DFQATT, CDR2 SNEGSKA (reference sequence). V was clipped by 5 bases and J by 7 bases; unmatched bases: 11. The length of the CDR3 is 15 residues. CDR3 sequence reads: CSAHPGQGGIGELFF. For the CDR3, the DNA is TGCAGTGCTCACCCGGGACAGGGAGGCATCGGGGAGCTGTTTTTT.

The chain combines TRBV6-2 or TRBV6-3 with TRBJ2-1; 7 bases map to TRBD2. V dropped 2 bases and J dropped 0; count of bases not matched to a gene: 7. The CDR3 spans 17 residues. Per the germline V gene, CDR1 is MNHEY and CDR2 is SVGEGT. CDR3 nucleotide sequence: TGTGCCAGCAGTTACACTAGCGAGAGGGTCTCCTACAATGAGCAGTTCTTC. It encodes CASSYTSERVSYNEQFF.

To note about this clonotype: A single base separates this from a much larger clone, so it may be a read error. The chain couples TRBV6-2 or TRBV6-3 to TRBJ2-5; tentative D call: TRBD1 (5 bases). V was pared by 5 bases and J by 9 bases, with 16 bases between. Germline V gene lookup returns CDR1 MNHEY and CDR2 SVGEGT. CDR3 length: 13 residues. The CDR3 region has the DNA TGTGCCAGCAGTCCCTCGACAATACAGGCCCAGTACTTC. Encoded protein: CASSPSTIQAQYF.

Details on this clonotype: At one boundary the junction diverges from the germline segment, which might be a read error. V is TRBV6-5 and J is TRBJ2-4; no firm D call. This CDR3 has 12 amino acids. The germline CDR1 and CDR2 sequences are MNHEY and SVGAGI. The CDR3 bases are TGTGCCAGTAGTTCGTGGATTAACATTCAGTACTTT. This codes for CASSSWINIQYF.